This entry lists 24 T cell receptor beta chains sequenced from one sample in a study of CD8+CD57+ T cells in acquired aplastic anemia. For sequencing, patients were chosen who had shown expansion of CD8+CD57+ cells by flow cytometry. It was genomic DNA that served as the template for profiling TCR beta VDJ and CDR3. Using its own MiXCR run on the reads, TCRdb lists one record per CDR3 protein. Of under 200,000 distinct CDR3 sequences in the sample, 47% are singletons; the top ten hold approximately 3%. Sequences were obtained from sorted CD4+, CD8+, or CD8+CD57+ T cells (not recorded which) from PBMCs. Receptors were obtained from a human donor with aplastic anemia.

This clonotype came up many times. At one of its ends the junction is not consistent with the germline gene, which may arise from a read error. The rearrangement joins TRBV7-7 to TRBJ2-3; 10 nucleotides match TRBD2. Germline CDR1 and CDR2: SSHAT and FNYEAQ (reference sequence). This CDR3 has 16 amino acids. CDR3 nucleotides: TGTGCTAGCAGCCAACTAGCGGGATCCTTCACAGATACGCAGTATTTT. Translation gives CASSQLAGSFTDTQYF.

As regards this clonotype: The limits of the CDR3 on the DNA are not certain, so only TCRdb's listed CDR3 is given. This chain connects TRBV29-1 to TRBJ2-5; no check of the table's D call, TRBD1, against the DNA was made. The CDR3 numbers 14 amino acids, ends counted. Germline V gene lookup returns CDR1 SQVTM and CDR2 ANQGSEA. Here the CDR3 reads CSVSVGQGAETQHF.

J is TRBJ2-5 and V is TRBV2; 9 nucleotides match TRBD1. The CDR3 extends over 19 amino acids. V was pared by 6 bases and J by 1 base, with 18 bases of the junction left unmatched. Germline V gives CDR1 SNHLY, CDR2 FYNNEI. The CDR3 region has the DNA TGTGCCAGCAGCTACAGGGGGCGTGGGCCAGGGGTCGGCCAAGAGACCCAGTACTTC. The encoded protein is CASSYRGRGPGVGQETQYF.

J is TRBJ2-5 and V is TRBV25-1, with TRBD1 matching 8 bases. With 0 bases clipped from V and 1 base from J, the junction kept 4 bases outside the gene matches. Germline loops: CDR1 MGHDK, CDR2 SYGVNS. The CDR3 has 16 residues. The CDR3 reads CASSEYNRGVQETQYF. The CDR3 nucleotides read TGTGCCAGCAGTGAATATAACAGGGGGGTCCAAGAGACCCAGTACTTC.

Only a few counts were recorded for this clonotype. The CDR3 sequence: CASSQEGRLPYEQYF. For the CDR3, the DNA is TGCGCCAGCAGCCAAGAAGGGCGACTACCCTACGAGCAGTACTTC. This rearrangement joins TRBV4-1 to TRBJ2-7; a weak D match, TRBD2 (5 bases). This CDR3 spans 15 amino acids. CDR1 and CDR2 (germline): MGHRA, YSYEKL. The ends were cut back, 0 bases at V and 2 bases at J, with 11 bases in the middle.

V gene TRBV7-9 combines with J gene TRBJ2-3; D unclear. With 1 base removed from V and 4 bases from J, the gap between germline ends came to 3 bases. This CDR3 spans 12 amino acids. CDR1 and CDR2 from the germline V gene are SEHNR and FQNEAQ (reference sequence). In nucleotides, the CDR3 is TGTGCCAGCAGCTTAGGAGCAGATACGCAGTATTTT. This translates into CASSLGADTQYF.

This clonotype came up many times. The J gene is TRBJ2-7, the V gene TRBV15, with D unresolved. The CDR3 has 13 amino acids. Looked up from germline, CDR1 is LNHNV and CDR2 is YYDKDF (reference sequence). Trimming pared 1 base from V and 5 bases from J, leaving 9 bases between. CDR3 sequence: CATSRGYWDEQYF. The CDR3 nucleotides read TGTGCCACCAGCAGAGGGTATTGGGACGAGCAGTACTTC.

In its sample, this clonotype was seen many times. V usage is TRBV24-1 and J usage is TRBJ1-1; 8 bases align to TRBD1. This CDR3 region has 20 residues. After removal of 1 base from V and 3 bases from J, the junction contained 18 bases not matched to a gene. Germline V CDR1 and CDR2: KGHDR, SFDVKD. The CDR3 here is CATSDLRAPGGEGKDTEAFF. The CDR3 DNA is TGTGCCACCAGTGATTTAAGGGCCCCAGGGGGCGAGGGTAAGGACACTGAAGCTTTCTTT.

V usage is TRBV14 and J usage is TRBJ1-2, with D unresolved. Trimming took off 4 bases at V and 2 bases at J, with 8 bases between the two ends. The CDR3 has 13 residues. In germline, CDR1 is SGHDN, CDR2 FVKESK. The CDR3 region has the DNA TGTGCCAGCAGCCCTGCGGGGAACTATGGCTACACCTTC. Protein sequence: CASSPAGNYGYTF.

The sample holds many counts of this clonotype. The rearrangement uses TRBV20-1 and TRBJ2-3, with 7 bases identical to TRBD2. CDR3 length: 13 amino acids. With V trimmed by 3 bases and J by 8 bases, 8 bases remained unmatched. The V gene's germline CDR1 is DFQATT and CDR2 SNEGSKA (reference sequence). DNA of the CDR3: TGCAGTGCTAGCGGGGGGAGCCCCGGTACGCAGTATTTT. Translated, it gives CSASGGSPGTQYF.

Comments on this clonotype: A clone one base away is much larger, so this may be a read error. No conserved phenylalanine or tryptophan is present at the end of the CDR3, so a read error is the likely explanation. This sequence joins TRBV11-2 and TRBJ2-1; maybe TRBD2 (6 bases). CDR1 is SGHAT and CDR2 is FQNNGV in the germline V gene. Trimming took 2 bases from V and 3 from J, leaving 11 bases between them. CDR3 length: 15 amino acids. CDR3 in DNA: TGTGCCAGCAGCTTATCCGCGGGAAACTACAATGAGCAGTTCCTC. The encoded protein is CASSLSAGNYNEQFL.

The chain joins TRBV29-1 to TRBJ1-2; D is ambiguous. Trimming shortened V by 3 bases and J by 8 bases, and 4 bases separated the two germline ends. The CDR3 length is 9 residues. Germline CDR1 reads SQVTM; CDR2 reads ANQGSEA. CDR3 residues: CSVDDGYTF. The CDR3 DNA reads as TGCAGCGTTGATGACGGCTACACCTTC.

V gene TRBV12-3 or TRBV12-4 combines with J gene TRBJ1-6; 12 nucleotides match TRBD1. This CDR3 contains 20 residues. V shed 7 bases and J 1 base; nucleotides not matched to a gene: 14. CDR3 protein: CASTLIPGQGAGSYNSPLHF. Here the CDR3 DNA reads TGTGCCAGCACCCTGATCCCGGGACAGGGGGCAGGATCCTATAATTCACCCCTCCACTTT.

V and J are TRBV12-3 or TRBV12-4 and TRBJ2-3; 8 bases line up with TRBD1. V shed 6 bases and J 4 bases; nucleotides not matched to a gene: 9. The CDR3 is made up of 15 amino acids. The CDR3 nucleotides read TGTGCCAGCAGAAAGACAGGGGTCCTGGCAGATACGCAGTATTTT. Its protein is CASRKTGVLADTQYF.

The gene calls are TRBV6-1 and TRBJ1-3; D unclear. CDR1 is MNHNS and CDR2 is SASEGT in the germline V gene. The germline V and J ends were trimmed by 0 bases and 1 base, with 4 bases remaining between them. The CDR3 totals 14 residues. The CDR3 DNA follows: TGTGCCAGCAGTGAAGCGGAGTCTGGAAACACCATATATTTT. Residues: CASSEAESGNTIYF.

The chain uses TRBV7-3 and TRBJ1-2, with D hard to call. Trimming removed 5 bases at V and 4 bases at J, with 8 bases between. This CDR3 comprises 12 residues. Germline V gene data show CDR1 as SGHTA and CDR2 as FQGTGA. The CDR3 DNA sequence: TGTGCCAGCAGCCAATCTCCCTATGGCTACACCTTC. Translating it yields CASSQSPYGYTF.

The V gene is TRBV10-3, the J gene TRBJ2-1; 11 nucleotides align to TRBD2. The CDR3 has 14 residues. The V and J ends lost 10 bases and 7 bases, in that order; junction bases with no gene match: 9. Germline values: CDR1 ENHRY, CDR2 SYGVKD. The CDR3 DNA sequence: TGTGCCACCCGACCGACTAGCGGGACTAATGAGCAGTTCTTC. Encoded protein: CATRPTSGTNEQFF.

This chain links TRBV5-6 with TRBJ1-1; D call uncertain. The germline gives CDR1 SGHDT, CDR2 YYEEEE. Trimming left V 5 bases short and J 3 bases short, with 14 bases between. The CDR3 is 14 amino acids. CDR3 coding DNA: TGTGCCAGCAGTTCTTTACAGAGGGACACTGAAGCTTTCTTT. This encodes CASSSLQRDTEAFF.

The chain has TRBV11-1 and TRBJ2-3; D may correspond to TRBD1 or TRBD2 (6 bases each). From germline, CDR1 is SGHAT and CDR2 FQDESV (reference sequence). The germline V and J ends were trimmed by 6 bases and 5 bases, with 21 bases remaining between them. CDR3 length equals 16 residues. The CDR3 region has the DNA TGTGCCAGCAGTCGCCCTAGGGGGTTAGCGGAAGATACGCAGTATTTT. This gives the protein CASSRPRGLAEDTQYF.

This clonotype has at least ten counts. The chain carries TRBV29-1 and TRBJ1-1; TRBD1 matches at 8 bases. This CDR3 region has 17 residues. The J segment lost 1 base and the V segment lost 6 bases, leaving 16 bases of the junction unmatched. Germline V CDR1 and CDR2: SQVTM, ANQGSEA. The DNA for the CDR3 is TGCAGCGTAGGGGACAGGCTAAATTTTCGTGGGAACACTGAAGCTTTCTTT. As protein: CSVGDRLNFRGNTEAFF. The whole variable domain, filled in from reference TRBV29-1 and TRBJ1-1, reads SAVISQKPSRDICQRGTSLTIQCQVDSQVTMMFWYRQQPGQSLTLIATANQGSEATYESGFVIDKFPISRPNLTFSTLTVSNMSPEDSSIYLCSVGDRLNFRGNTEAFFGQGTRLTVV.

This chain connects TRBV29-1 to TRBJ2-3; the D gene is possibly TRBD2 (5 bases). Germline V gene data show CDR1 as SQVTM and CDR2 as ANQGSEA. The CDR3 has 11 residues. The germline V and J ends were trimmed by 6 bases and 8 bases, with 12 bases remaining between them. Here the CDR3 DNA reads TGCAGCGTCAGGACTTCCTCTACGCAGTATTTT. The encoded protein is CSVRTSSTQYF.

This clonotype is judged medium-sized (0.01 to 0.1%). V usage is TRBV7-9 and J usage is TRBJ2-7, with D unresolved. CDR1 SEHNR and CDR2 FQNEAQ come from the germline V gene (reference sequence). The ends were cut back, 5 bases at V and 2 bases at J, with 4 bases in the middle. This CDR3 has 11 residues. CDR3 DNA sequence: TGTGCCAGCAGCCTGACCTACGAGCAGTACTTC. Its translation: CASSLTYEQYF.

This chain joins TRBV5-8 and TRBJ1-1, with TRBD1 as a possible D gene (6 bases). The ends were cut back, 4 bases at V and 6 bases at J, with 13 bases in the middle. The CDR3 is 13 residues long. Germline V gene lookup returns CDR1 SGHTS and CDR2 YDEGEE. CDR3: CASSPPRGPEAFF. The CDR3 DNA reads as TGTGCCAGCAGCCCCCCCAGGGGTCCTGAAGCTTTCTTT.

The rearrangement joins TRBV27 to TRBJ2-1, with no clear D. The CDR3 is 14 residues long. Trimming shortened V by 2 bases and J by 4 bases, and 9 bases separated the two germline ends. Germline CDR1 and CDR2: MNHEY and SMNVEV (reference sequence). The CDR3 protein is CASSLTPYYNEQFF. As DNA, the CDR3 is TGTGCCAGCAGTTTAACCCCCTATTACAATGAGCAGTTCTTC.